A single sample gave rise to the 23 T cell receptor beta chains below, sequenced in a study of neurological immune-mediated disorders. One entry per CDR3 protein results from TCRdb running MiXCR on the 5' RACE reads. The repertoire includes approximately 16,000 distinct CDR3 sequences, about a fifth of them detected once, and under 30% sits in the top ten. The sequencing input was PBMCs. The receptor source for this set is a middle-aged man in good health.

This clonotype has a count of ten or more. V and J are TRBV20-1 and TRBJ2-5; D is ambiguous. Germline CDR1 is DFQATT and CDR2 is SNEGSKA (reference sequence). Between the trimmed V and J ends, which lost 3 bases and 4 bases, there was a span of 6 bases. CDR3 length: 11 amino acids. CDR3 in DNA: TGCAGTGCTAGTAAGCGAGAGACCCAGTACTTC. Residues: CSASKRETQYF.

There are many counts of this clonotype. This chain links TRBV29-1 with TRBJ1-2; no definite D call. Trimming removed 0 bases at V and 8 bases at J, with 4 bases between. Germline V gene sequence: CDR1 SQVTM, CDR2 ANQGSEA. This CDR3 is built from 10 residues. This CDR3 reads CSVEEGGYTF. As DNA, the CDR3 is TGCAGCGTTGAAGAGGGAGGCTACACCTTC.

The V call is TRBV5-5, the J call TRBJ2-3; D is uncertain. Trimming took off 0 bases at V and 0 bases at J, with 11 bases between the two ends. In germline, CDR1 is SGHKS, CDR2 YYEKEE (reference sequence). CDR3 length: 16 residues. Written as DNA, the CDR3 is TGTGCCAGCAGCTTGGATGCGTTTCCTAGCACAGATACGCAGTATTTT. Translating it yields CASSLDAFPSTDTQYF.

This clonotype is labeled as medium-sized. This chain uses TRBV29-1 with TRBJ1-1; D remains unclear. CDR3 length: 15 amino acids. From germline, CDR1 is SQVTM and CDR2 ANQGSEA. Trimming took off 3 bases at V and 0 bases at J, with 14 bases between the two ends. The CDR3 spells CSVESSPGMNTEAFF. CDR3 in DNA: TGCAGCGTTGAGAGCAGCCCGGGGATGAACACTGAAGCTTTCTTT.

This clonotype was seen ten or more times. The V call is TRBV20-1, the J call TRBJ1-6; 7 nucleotides align to TRBD1. The CDR3 loop spans 14 amino acids. Germline V lookup: CDR1 DFQATT, CDR2 SNEGSKA (reference sequence). V shed 6 bases, J shed 7 bases, and the junction held 9 bases outside the gene matches. This CDR3 is CSAIRDRLNSPLHF. CDR3 in DNA: TGCAGTGCCATCCGGGACAGACTAAATTCACCCCTCCACTTT.

This clonotype has at least ten counts. The CDR3 DNA reads TGCAGTGCTAGAGCCGGGACAGGCTCCTACAATGAGCAGTTCTTC. Protein sequence: CSARAGTGSYNEQFF. V usage is TRBV20-1 and J usage is TRBJ2-1, with 8 bases that match TRBD1. Germline trimming cut 1 base from V and 0 bases from J; bases unmatched to any gene: 2. The germline V gene encodes CDR1 DFQATT and CDR2 SNEGSKA (reference sequence). The CDR3 covers 15 residues.

This clonotype was counted ten times or more. This chain links TRBV29-1 with TRBJ2-7, with 12 bases lining up with TRBD2. Germline loops: CDR1 SQVTM, CDR2 ANQGSEA. With V trimmed by 1 base and J by 9 bases, 10 bases remained unmatched. The CDR3 totals 15 residues. The CDR3 nucleotides are TGCAGCGTTGAAGGACTAGCGGGAGCCCCCCACGGGCAGTACTTC. It codes for CSVEGLAGAPHGQYF.

This clonotype was found many times. The chain carries TRBV7-8 and TRBJ2-1; D ambiguous. Between the trimmed V and J ends, which lost 5 bases and 8 bases, there was a span of 10 bases. Looked up from germline, CDR1 is SGHVS and CDR2 is FQNEAQ. The CDR3 covers 12 residues. CDR3 coding DNA: TGTGCCAGCAGCCCAAACCTAGATGAGCAGTTCTTC. Its protein is CASSPNLDEQFF.

This clonotype was observed at least ten times. This chain links TRBV20-1 with TRBJ2-5, with TRBD2 as a possible D gene (6 bases). The CDR3 loop spans 16 amino acids. Germline CDR1 is DFQATT and CDR2 is SNEGSKA (reference sequence). The V gene lost 3 bases and the J gene lost 3 bases, with 20 bases spanning the gap. CDR3 in amino acids: CSASTGLGPTKETQYF. For the CDR3, the DNA is TGCAGTGCTAGTACGGGACTCGGGCCTACTAAAGAGACCCAGTACTTC.

There are many counts of this clonotype. The rearrangement links TRBV7-9 to TRBJ1-3; D not resolved. V gave up 5 bases and J gave up 4 bases, with 15 bases separating them. The germline gives CDR1 SEHNR, CDR2 FQNEAQ (reference sequence). The CDR3 is made up of 15 amino acids. CDR3 sequence reads: CASSPSYGPGNTIYF. DNA for the CDR3: TGTGCCAGCAGCCCTTCTTACGGCCCAGGAAACACCATATATTTT.

This clonotype was counted at least ten times. This chain joins TRBV5-1 and TRBJ2-3; D may be TRBD2 (5 bases). The germline V gene encodes CDR1 SGHRS and CDR2 YFSETQ. This CDR3 contains 15 residues. Deletions cut 0 bases from V and 5 bases from J, with 13 bases between. Here the CDR3 reads CASSLVEVVRDTQYF. Here the CDR3 DNA reads TGCGCCAGCAGCTTGGTGGAGGTTGTGAGAGATACGCAGTATTTT.

In this sample, this clonotype turned up many times. V is TRBV5-1 and J is TRBJ2-3, with D perhaps TRBD2 (5 bases). V was pared by 3 bases and J by 5 bases, with 10 bases between. Per the germline V gene, CDR1 is SGHRS and CDR2 is YFSETQ. This CDR3 region has 13 residues. The CDR3 bases are TGCGCCAGCAGCTCGGACTCACGAGATACGCAGTATTTT. Its protein is CASSSDSRDTQYF.

By frequency in the sample, this clonotype is medium-sized. DNA of the CDR3: TGTGCCACCACCGGAGTAGCGGGAGGGCCTAAGCCAGATACGCAGTATTTT. Its protein product is CATTGVAGGPKPDTQYF. The chain links TRBV24-1 to TRBJ2-3; 11 bases map to TRBD2. J gave up 4 bases and V 8 bases, and 13 bases lay outside the gene matches. The CDR3 is 17 residues long. Per germline, CDR1 KGHDR and CDR2 SFDVKD.

In its sample, this clonotype was seen a few times. The V gene is TRBV20-1, the J gene TRBJ2-7, with 8 bases matching TRBD1. Germline V CDR1 and CDR2: DFQATT, SNEGSKA (reference sequence). V shed 5 bases and J 2 bases; nucleotides not matched to a gene: 14. This CDR3 region has 16 residues. The CDR3 is CSAAPPQGQATYEQYF. The CDR3 DNA is TGCAGTGCTGCTCCCCCCCAGGGACAGGCTACCTACGAGCAGTACTTC.

This clonotype was recorded many times. The V and J genes are TRBV28 and TRBJ1-2; D is possibly TRBD1 (6 bases). In germline, CDR1 is MDHEN, CDR2 SYDVKM. V was shortened by 5 bases and J by 5 bases, with 9 bases between the two germline ends. The CDR3 runs to 12 residues. CDR3 bases: TGTGCCAGCAGTGGACAGCTTTATGGCTACACCTTC. Translation gives CASSGQLYGYTF.

This clonotype was observed at least ten times. This sequence joins TRBV7-2 and TRBJ1-5, with no clear D. Germline assignment: CDR1 SGHTA and CDR2 FQGNSA. The CDR3 consists of 14 residues. Trimming took off 5 bases at V and 1 base at J, with 9 bases between the two ends. In DNA form, the CDR3 reads TGTGCCAGCAGCCCATCGAGGAGCAATCAGCCCCAGCATTTT. This translates into CASSPSRSNQPQHF.

This clonotype was seen repeatedly, ten times or more. The V and J genes are TRBV7-6 and TRBJ2-7; D might be TRBD1 (5 bases). This CDR3 contains 15 residues. The ends were cut back, 1 base at V and 1 base at J, with 11 bases in the middle. Per germline, CDR1 SGHVS and CDR2 FNYEAQ. CDR3 sequence: CASSLEGLSSYEQYF. In nucleotides, the CDR3 is TGTGCCAGCAGCTTAGAGGGGTTATCTTCCTACGAGCAGTACTTC. The whole variable domain, filled in from reference TRBV7-6 and TRBJ2-7, reads GAGVSQSPRYKVTKRGQDVALRCDPISGHVSLYWYRQALGQGPEFLTYFNYEAQQDKSGLPNDRFSAERPEGSISTLTIQRTEQRDSAMYRCASSLEGLSSYEQYFGPGTRLTVT.

This clonotype was detected ten times or more. The rearrangement joins TRBV20-1 to TRBJ2-5, with 9 bases fitting TRBD2. Germline values: CDR1 DFQATT, CDR2 SNEGSKA (reference sequence). This CDR3 contains 16 residues. V was pared by 5 bases and J by 4 bases, with 14 bases of the junction left unmatched. The DNA for the CDR3 is TGCAGTGCTCCCGATCCCCGAGCGGGAGGAGGAGAGACCCAGTACTTC. It encodes CSAPDPRAGGGETQYF.

The table lists this clonotype with many counts. This chain links TRBV15 with TRBJ2-3, with TRBD2 matching 9 bases. Germline CDR1 reads LNHNV; CDR2 reads YYDKDF (reference sequence). With 1 base clipped from V and 5 bases from J, the junction kept 4 bases outside the gene matches. This CDR3 is 15 amino acids long. CDR3 amino acids: CATSRGLAGKDTQYF. CDR3 nucleotide sequence: TGTGCCACCAGCAGAGGGCTAGCGGGGAAAGATACGCAGTATTTT.

This chain joins TRBV6-5 and TRBJ1-1; tentatively, D is TRBD1 (6 bases). V was pared by 6 bases and J by 5 bases, with 16 bases between. CDR3 size: 14 residues. Per the germline V gene, CDR1 is MNHEY and CDR2 is SVGAGI. This CDR3 is CASRLGPGATEAFF. CDR3 coding DNA: TGTGCCAGCAGGTTGGGCCCGGGGGCTACTGAAGCTTTCTTT.

This clonotype is medium-sized by share. DNA of the CDR3: TGCAGTGCTCCACTTCCGGACAGGTTACATGAGCAGTTCTTC. Its protein product is CSAPLPDRLHEQFF. The rearrangement links TRBV20-1 to TRBJ2-1; 7 nucleotides agree with TRBD1. The ends lost 5 bases at V and 8 bases at J; junction bases unmatched: 12. From germline, CDR1 is DFQATT and CDR2 SNEGSKA (reference sequence). The CDR3 is made up of 14 amino acids.

There are many counts of this clonotype. The chain carries TRBV7-3 and TRBJ2-2; the match to TRBD2 covers 10 bases. This CDR3 has 15 residues. CDR1 is SGHTA, CDR2 FQGTGA, per germline. V was pared by 5 bases and J by 5 bases, with 5 bases of the junction left unmatched. The CDR3 DNA reads TGTGCCAGCAGCCTAAGCGGGAGGGAGACCGGGGAGCTGTTTTTT. It is translated as CASSLSGRETGELFF. Supplemented by reference TRBV7-3 and TRBJ2-2, the full variable domain reads GAGVSQTPSNKVTEKGKYVELRCDPISGHTALYWYRQSLGQGPEFLIYFQGTGAADDSGLPNDRFFAVRPEGSVSTLKIQRTERGDSAVYLCASSLSGRETGELFFGEGSRLTVL.

Many counts were recorded for this clonotype. The rearrangement links TRBV20-1 to TRBJ2-5; 12 bases fit TRBD2. V dropped 1 base and J dropped 2; count of bases not matched to a gene: 5. The CDR3 extends over 16 amino acids. Germline V gene lookup returns CDR1 DFQATT and CDR2 SNEGSKA (reference sequence). CDR3 protein: CSARGTSGRPQETQYF. The CDR3 region has the DNA TGCAGTGCTAGAGGAACTAGCGGGAGGCCTCAAGAGACCCAGTACTTC.